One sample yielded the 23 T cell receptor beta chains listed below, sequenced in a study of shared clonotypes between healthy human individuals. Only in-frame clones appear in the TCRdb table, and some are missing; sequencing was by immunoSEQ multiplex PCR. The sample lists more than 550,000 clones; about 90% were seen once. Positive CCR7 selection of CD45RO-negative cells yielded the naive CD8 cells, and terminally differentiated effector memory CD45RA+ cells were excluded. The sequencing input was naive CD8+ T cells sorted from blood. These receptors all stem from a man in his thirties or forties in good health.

DNA for the CDR3: TGTGCCAGCAGTTTGGGACCGTATAGCAATCAGCCCCAGCATTTT. Amino acids: CASSLGPYSNQPQHF. The V and J genes are TRBV28 and TRBJ1-5, with D perhaps TRBD1 (5 bases). In germline, CDR1 is MDHEN, CDR2 SYDVKM. V was pared by 3 bases and J by 0 bases, with 9 bases between. This CDR3 is built from 15 residues.

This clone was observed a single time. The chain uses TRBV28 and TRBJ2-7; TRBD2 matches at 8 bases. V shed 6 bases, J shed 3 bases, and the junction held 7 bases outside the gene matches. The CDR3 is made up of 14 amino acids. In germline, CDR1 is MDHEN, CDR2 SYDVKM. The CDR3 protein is CASRGAGGFYEQYF. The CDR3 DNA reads TGTGCCAGCAGGGGGGCGGGAGGTTTCTACGAGCAGTACTTC.

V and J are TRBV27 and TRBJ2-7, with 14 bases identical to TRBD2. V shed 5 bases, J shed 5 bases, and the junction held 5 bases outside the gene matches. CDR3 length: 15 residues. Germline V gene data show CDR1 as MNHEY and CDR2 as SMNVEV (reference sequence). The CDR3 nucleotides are TGTGCCAGCAGTCAAGGGACTAGCGGGAGCAACGAGCAGTACTTC. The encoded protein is CASSQGTSGSNEQYF.

CDR3 protein: CASRPELAASTDTQYF. CDR3 DNA sequence: TGCGCCAGCAGACCAGAGCTAGCTGCTAGCACAGATACGCAGTATTTT. This chain connects TRBV5-1 to TRBJ2-3; a weak D match, TRBD2 (5 bases). The germline CDR1 and CDR2 sequences are SGHRS and YFSETQ. The CDR3 has 16 residues. Trimming stripped 5 bases from V and 0 bases from J, with 16 bases between.

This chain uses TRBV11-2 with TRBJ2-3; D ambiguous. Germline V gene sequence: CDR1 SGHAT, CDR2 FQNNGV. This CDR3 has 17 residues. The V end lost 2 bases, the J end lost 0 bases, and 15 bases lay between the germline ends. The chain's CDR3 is CASSLPQTSISTDTQYF. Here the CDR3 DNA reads TGTGCCAGCAGCTTACCGCAGACCAGCATTAGCACAGATACGCAGTATTTT.

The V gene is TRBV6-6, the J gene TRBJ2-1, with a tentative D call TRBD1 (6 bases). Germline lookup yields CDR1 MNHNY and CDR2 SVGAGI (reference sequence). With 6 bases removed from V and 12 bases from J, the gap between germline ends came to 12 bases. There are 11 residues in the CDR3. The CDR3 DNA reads TGTGCCAGCAGCCCCGGGACACCGCAGTTCTTC. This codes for CASSPGTPQFF.

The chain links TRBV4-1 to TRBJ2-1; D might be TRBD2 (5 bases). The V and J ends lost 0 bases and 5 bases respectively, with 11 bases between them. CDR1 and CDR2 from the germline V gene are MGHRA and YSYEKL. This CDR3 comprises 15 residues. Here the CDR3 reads CASSQELVPHNEQFF. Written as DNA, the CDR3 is TGCGCCAGCAGCCAAGAACTAGTTCCCCACAATGAGCAGTTCTTC.

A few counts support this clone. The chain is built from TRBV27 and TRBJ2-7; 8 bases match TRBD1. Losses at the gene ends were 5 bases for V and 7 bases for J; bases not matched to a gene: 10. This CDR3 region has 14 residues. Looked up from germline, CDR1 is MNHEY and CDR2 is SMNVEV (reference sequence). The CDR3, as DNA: TGTGCCAGCAGTGTAGGACAGGGCCACGGGGAGCAGTACTTC. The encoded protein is CASSVGQGHGEQYF.

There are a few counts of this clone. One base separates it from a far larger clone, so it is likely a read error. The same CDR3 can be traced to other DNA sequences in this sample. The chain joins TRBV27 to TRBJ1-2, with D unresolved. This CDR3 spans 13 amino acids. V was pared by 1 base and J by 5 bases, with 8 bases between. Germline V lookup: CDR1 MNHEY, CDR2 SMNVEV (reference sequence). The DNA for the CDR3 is TGTGCCAGCAGTTTATTTTCAGGATATGGCTACACCTTC. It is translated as CASSLFSGYGYTF.

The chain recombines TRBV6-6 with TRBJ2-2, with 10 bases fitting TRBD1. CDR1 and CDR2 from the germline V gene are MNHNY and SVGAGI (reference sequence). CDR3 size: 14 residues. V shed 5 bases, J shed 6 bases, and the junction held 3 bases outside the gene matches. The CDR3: CASSVGQGSGELFF. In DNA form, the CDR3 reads TGTGCCAGCAGTGTGGGACAGGGGTCCGGGGAGCTGTTTTTT.

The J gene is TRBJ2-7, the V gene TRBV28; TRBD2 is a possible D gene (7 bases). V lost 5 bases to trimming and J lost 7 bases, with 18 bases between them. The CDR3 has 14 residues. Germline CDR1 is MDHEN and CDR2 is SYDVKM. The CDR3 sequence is CASSPTRGAREQYF. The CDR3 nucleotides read TGTGCCAGCAGTCCGACTCGGGGGGCGCGGGAGCAGTACTTC.

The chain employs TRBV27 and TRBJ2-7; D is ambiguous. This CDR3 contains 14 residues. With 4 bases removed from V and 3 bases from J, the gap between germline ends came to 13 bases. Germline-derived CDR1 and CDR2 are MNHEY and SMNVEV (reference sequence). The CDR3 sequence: CASSSQVGHYEQYF. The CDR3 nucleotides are TGTGCCAGCAGTTCCCAGGTGGGTCACTACGAGCAGTACTTC.

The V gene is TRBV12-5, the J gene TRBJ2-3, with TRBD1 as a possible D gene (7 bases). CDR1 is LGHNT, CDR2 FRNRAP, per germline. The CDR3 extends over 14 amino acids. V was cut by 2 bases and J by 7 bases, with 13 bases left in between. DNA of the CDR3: TGTGCTAGTGGTTTGTTCCAGGGGGGACATACGCAGTATTTT. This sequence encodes CASGLFQGGHTQYF.

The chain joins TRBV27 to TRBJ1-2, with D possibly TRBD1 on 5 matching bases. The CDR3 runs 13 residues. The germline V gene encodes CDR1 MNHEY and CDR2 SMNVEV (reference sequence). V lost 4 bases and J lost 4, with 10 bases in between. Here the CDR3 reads CASSSGTRYGYTF. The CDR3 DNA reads TGTGCCAGCAGTTCCGGGACTCGCTATGGCTACACCTTC.

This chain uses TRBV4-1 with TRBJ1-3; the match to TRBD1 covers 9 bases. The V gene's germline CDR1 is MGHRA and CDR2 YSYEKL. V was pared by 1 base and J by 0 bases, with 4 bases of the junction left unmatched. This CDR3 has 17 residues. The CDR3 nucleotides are TGCGCCAGCAGCCAAGGAACAGGGGGCCGCTCTGGAAACACCATATATTTT. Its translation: CASSQGTGGRSGNTIYF.

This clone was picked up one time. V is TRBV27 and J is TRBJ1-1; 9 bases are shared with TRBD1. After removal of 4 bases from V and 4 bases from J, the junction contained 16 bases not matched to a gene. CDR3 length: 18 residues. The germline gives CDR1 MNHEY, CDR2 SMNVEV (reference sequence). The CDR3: CASSSSPTWTGDFTEAFF. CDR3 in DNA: TGTGCCAGCAGTTCCTCTCCAACCTGGACAGGGGATTTCACTGAAGCTTTCTTT.

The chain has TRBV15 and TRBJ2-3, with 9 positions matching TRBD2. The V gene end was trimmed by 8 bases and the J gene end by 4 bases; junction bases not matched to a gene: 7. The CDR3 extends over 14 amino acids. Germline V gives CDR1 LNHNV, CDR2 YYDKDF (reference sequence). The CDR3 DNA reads TGTGCCACCTCCGGACTAGCGTTTGCAGATACGCAGTATTTT. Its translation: CATSGLAFADTQYF.

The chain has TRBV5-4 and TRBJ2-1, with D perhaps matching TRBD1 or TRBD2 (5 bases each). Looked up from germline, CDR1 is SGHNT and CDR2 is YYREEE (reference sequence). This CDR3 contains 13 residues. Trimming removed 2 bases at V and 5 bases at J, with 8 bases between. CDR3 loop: CASSFLGDNEQFF. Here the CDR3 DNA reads TGTGCCAGCAGCTTCTTGGGGGACAATGAGCAGTTCTTC.

DNA for the CDR3: TGTGCCAGCAGCGCCCCAGGACAGGGAGGATCTGGCTACACCTTC. It codes for CASSAPGQGGSGYTF. The chain uses TRBV7-9 and TRBJ1-2; 8 nucleotides agree with TRBD1. The CDR3 length is 15 residues. Germline CDR1 is SEHNR and CDR2 is FQNEAQ (reference sequence). Trimming cost V 5 bases and J 7 bases; bases outside gene matches: 12.

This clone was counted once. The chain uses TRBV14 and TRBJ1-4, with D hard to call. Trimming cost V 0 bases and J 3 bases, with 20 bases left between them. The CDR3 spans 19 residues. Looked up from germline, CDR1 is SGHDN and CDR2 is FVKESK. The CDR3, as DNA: TGTGCCAGCAGCCAAGAAGAGGGTATAGGTCGTCCAGCTAATGAAAAACTGTTTTTT. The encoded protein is CASSQEEGIGRPANEKLFF. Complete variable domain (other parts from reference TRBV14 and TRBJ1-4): EAGVTQFPSHSVIEKGQTVTLRCDPISGHDNLYWYRRVMGKEIKFLLHFVKESKQDESGMPNNRFLAERTGGTYSTLKVQPAELEDSGVYFCASSQEEGIGRPANEKLFFGSGTQLSVL.

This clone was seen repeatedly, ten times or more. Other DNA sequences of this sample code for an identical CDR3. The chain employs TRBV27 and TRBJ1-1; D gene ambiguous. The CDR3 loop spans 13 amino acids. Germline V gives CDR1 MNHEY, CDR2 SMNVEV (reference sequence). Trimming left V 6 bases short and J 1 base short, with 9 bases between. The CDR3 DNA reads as TGTGCCAGCAGCCTCACATCGAACACTGAAGCTTTCTTT. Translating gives CASSLTSNTEAFF.

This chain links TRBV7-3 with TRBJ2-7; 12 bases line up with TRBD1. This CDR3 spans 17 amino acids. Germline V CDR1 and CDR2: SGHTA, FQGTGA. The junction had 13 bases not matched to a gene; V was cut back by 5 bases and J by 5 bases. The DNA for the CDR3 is TGTGCCAGCAGCGGCCAGGGGGCCGGGACAGGGGGCCACGAGCAGTACTTC. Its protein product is CASSGQGAGTGGHEQYF.

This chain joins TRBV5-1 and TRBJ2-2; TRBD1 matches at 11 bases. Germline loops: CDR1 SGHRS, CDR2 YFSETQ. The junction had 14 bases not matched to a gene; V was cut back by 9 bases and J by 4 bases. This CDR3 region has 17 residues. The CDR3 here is CATSLYGQGAVTGELFF. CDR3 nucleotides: TGCGCCACCTCTCTATACGGACAGGGGGCCGTCACCGGGGAGCTGTTTTTT.